These T cell receptor beta chains were read from a single sample in a study of shared clonotypes between healthy human individuals. Only in-frame clones appear in the TCRdb table, and some are missing; sequencing was by immunoSEQ multiplex PCR. The sample includes roughly 200,000 clones, approximately 61% of them seen just once. The material sequenced was memory CD4+ T cells sorted from blood. Receptors were obtained from a young man in good health. Each CDR3 is given without its conserved first and last residue. Fields, in order: V gene, J gene, D gene, CDR3 protein. D genes are given only for firm matches.

>TRBV5-1|TRBJ2-4|.
ASSLVGGDGDIQY
>TRBV9|TRBJ2-2|.
ASSVRFDRSNTGELF
>TRBV6-4|TRBJ2-3|TRBD2
ASSDDRTSGRFGTDTQY
>TRBV11-2|TRBJ1-1|.
ASSRLGTEAF
>TRBV2|TRBJ1-2|.
ASSEDGATAYGYT
>TRBV28|TRBJ2-3|TRBD1
ASATGARDTQY
>TRBV15|TRBJ1-4|.
ATSETPGSNEKLF
>TRBV21-1|TRBJ2-2|.
ASSKAGELF
>TRBV4-1|TRBJ2-3|TRBD1
ASSLDREGADTQY
>TRBV6-5|TRBJ1-2|.
ASRNRGQGLRGYT
>TRBV4-3|TRBJ2-1|.
ASSQAPPGSSYNEQF
>TRBV5-1|TRBJ2-5|TRBD2
ASSRETSGRETQY
>TRBV28|TRBJ1-2|.
ASRGWALDGYT
>TRBV7-9|TRBJ2-2|.
ASSILRAGGELF
>TRBV27|TRBJ1-4|.
ASSPSFPGHNEKLF
>TRBV4-3|TRBJ1-2|.
ASSQEKGYANYGYT
>TRBV6-4|TRBJ2-1|TRBD2
ASSVTSGSNNEQF
>TRBV7-2|TRBJ2-1|TRBD1
ASSLGTGPYNEQF
>TRBV29-1|TRBJ2-5|TRBD1
SVEDGGQGRKETQY
>TRBV2|TRBJ2-5|.
ASYLDRKETQY
>TRBV18|TRBJ2-1|.
ASSRDYASSNEQF
>TRBV7-2|TRBJ2-3|.
ASSLPHPTDTQY
>TRBV29-1|TRBJ2-3|TRBD2
SAGGGGTDTQY
>TRBV5-5|TRBJ2-1|.
ASSLSNEQF
>TRBV4-3|TRBJ2-1|TRBD1
ASSQDWVHGTGYNEQF
>TRBV11-2|TRBJ2-7|TRBD1
ASRFRLSSTGWDSLQY
>TRBV5-3|TRBJ1-5|.
ARSLGGGPGNQPQH
>TRBV18|TRBJ1-2|.
ASSSYRVNMATTPGGYT
>TRBV4-1|TRBJ2-7|TRBD2
ASSPSSGISYEQY
>TRBV5-6|TRBJ2-6|.
ASSRRGNPGANVLT
>TRBV2|TRBJ1-1|.
ASTAGRGITEAF
>TRBV30|TRBJ1-2|TRBD1
AWTAKTGAELNYGYT
>TRBV10-2|TRBJ2-7|.
ASRATGSSFEQY
>TRBV19|TRBJ2-7|TRBD1
ASSMGQGELYEQY
>TRBV9|TRBJ2-3|.
ASSADLGADTQY
>TRBV5-6|TRBJ1-2|.
ASAPRGGRGYT
>TRBV5-6|TRBJ2-7|.
ASSIWYEQY
>TRBV5-4|TRBJ1-4|.
ASSLDGGRNEKLF
>TRBV18|TRBJ2-4|TRBD2
ASSPRDRLAGADIQY
>TRBV18|TRBJ1-4|.
ASSANEKLF
>TRBV21-1|TRBJ2-3|.
ATFNPRDRGRTGTDTQY
>TRBV14|TRBJ2-5|.
ASSPQRAQGKTQY
>TRBV5-1|TRBJ2-1|.
ASSLERDSNEQF
>TRBV6-4|TRBJ1-3|.
ASSDLVFSGNTIY
>TRBV2|TRBJ2-7|.
ASRSPSRTYEQY
>TRBV2|TRBJ1-4|.
ASSVGPTNEKLF
>TRBV5-1|TRBJ2-2|.
ASSLGVAATGELF
>TRBV27|TRBJ2-1|TRBD2
ASSLGTSVYNEQF
>TRBV28|TRBJ1-4|.
ASRHRVREKLF
>TRBV7-9|TRBJ2-5|.
ASSSGETQY
>TRBV5-6|TRBJ2-7|.
ASSLPGGNEQY
>TRBV7-8|TRBJ1-1|.
ASSLAPTSVNYRDLPEAF